This TCR beta chain derives from a study of T cells in Graves' hyperthyroidism and ophthalmopathy. On the study more broadly: Peripheral blood samples were taken at initial diagnosis, prior to any treatment.

Researchers amplified the TCR beta CDR3 regions from RNA transcripts. With the HTBI primer set, the TCR CDR3 went through a first round of RT-PCR. In TCRdb, the multiplex PCR reads were re-called with MiXCR into one record per CDR3 protein. Of approximately 410,000 distinct CDR3 sequences listed, roughly 14% are singletons. Trimming stripped 5 bases from V and 5 bases from J, with 16 bases between. Germline CDR1 is DFQATT and CDR2 is SNEGSKA (reference sequence). This CDR3 has 14 amino acids. The sequenced sample consisted of blood. The clonotype originates from a man aged 18 to 35 with Graves' ophthalmopathy. The chain employs TRBV20-1 and TRBJ1-5, with D tentatively TRBD1 (6 bases). CDR3 nucleotide sequence: TGCAGTGCTCGGGCGGGGGGCTGGGATCAGCCCCAGCATTTT. It encodes CSARAGGWDQPQHF.